Presented here are 9 T cell receptor beta chains from one specimen sequenced in a study of blood T cell repertoires in COVID-19. Only in-frame clones appear in the TCRdb table, and some are missing; sequencing was by immunoSEQ multiplex PCR. The repertoire includes some 49,000 clones, over 75% of them detected once, and roughly 10% sits in the top ten. The sample taken for sequencing was peripheral blood. All receptors come from a human donor in a cohort sampled during active COVID-19.

In this sample, this clone turned up once. The CDR3 bases are TGTGCCAGCAGCCACGGACGGGACAGGGGATCCGAGCAGTACTTC. Its protein product is CASSHGRDRGSEQYF. The chain couples TRBV4-2 to TRBJ2-7; 10 bases fit TRBD1. The CDR3 is 15 residues long. Germline CDR1 and CDR2: LGHNA and YNFKEQ. The junction had 8 bases not matched to a gene; V was cut back by 3 bases and J by 6 bases.

This chain uses TRBV5-1 with TRBJ2-2; the D is unclear. CDR1 is SGHRS and CDR2 is YFSETQ in the germline V gene. Trimming pared 0 bases from V and 4 bases from J, leaving 7 bases between. CDR3 length equals 14 residues. CDR3 coding DNA: TGCGCCAGCAGCTTGGGACAACTCACCGGGGAGCTGTTTTTT. Its protein product is CASSLGQLTGELFF.

The chain links TRBV19 to TRBJ1-1; TRBD1 might be the D (5 bases). Germline CDR1 reads LNHDA; CDR2 reads SQIVND (reference sequence). The CDR3 loop spans 13 amino acids. The V and J ends lost 9 bases and 4 bases respectively, with 15 bases between them. In DNA, the CDR3 is TGTGCCAGCCAGCGGGGGGGACGCACTGAAGCTTTCTTT. This translates into CASQRGGRTEAFF.

This clone was detected once. The rearrangement uses TRBV28 and TRBJ1-5; D remains unclear. This CDR3 spans 14 amino acids. The germline V gene has CDR1 MDHEN and CDR2 SYDVKM. V dropped 2 bases and J dropped 1 base, with 6 bases sitting between them. The DNA for the CDR3 is TGTGCCAGCAGTTTAAGTAGCAGCAATCAGCCCCAGCATTTT. It is translated as CASSLSSSNQPQHF.

The DNA for the CDR3 is TGTGCCAGCAGCCTAGGGACTAGCGGGAAGAGAGATACGCAGTATTTT. Protein sequence: CASSLGTSGKRDTQYF. The chain carries TRBV5-4 and TRBJ2-3; 13 nucleotides line up with TRBD2. Trimming took 4 bases from V and 5 from J; bases not matched to a gene: 7. Germline V gives CDR1 SGHNT, CDR2 YYREEE (reference sequence). The CDR3 is made up of 16 amino acids.

This chain uses TRBV9 with TRBJ2-7, with TRBD2 matching over 10 bases. V lost 3 bases, J lost 5 bases, and 5 bases stayed unmatched. From germline, CDR1 is SGDLS and CDR2 YYNGEE. The length of the CDR3 is 14 residues. The CDR3 sequence: CASSGLAGADEQYF. The DNA for the CDR3 is TGTGCCAGCAGCGGCCTAGCGGGAGCCGACGAGCAGTACTTC.

J is TRBJ2-5 and V is TRBV7-9; TRBD1 agrees at 8 bases. V shed 1 base, J shed 5 bases, and the junction held 6 bases outside the gene matches. The CDR3 is 15 amino acids. CDR1 SEHNR and CDR2 FQNEAQ come from the germline V gene (reference sequence). CDR3 sequence (DNA): TGTGCCAGCAGCTTAGGGGACAGGACAGGGGAGACCCAGTACTTC. It is translated as CASSLGDRTGETQYF.

V usage is TRBV5-1 and J usage is TRBJ2-1; 7 nucleotides align to TRBD1. V lost 0 bases to trimming and J lost 4 bases; unmatched junction nucleotides: 7. CDR1 is SGHRS, CDR2 YFSETQ, per germline. The CDR3 totals 16 residues. The CDR3 loop is CASSLDRDSSYNEQFF. The CDR3 DNA reads as TGCGCCAGCAGCTTGGACCGGGACAGCTCTTACAATGAGCAGTTCTTC.

This clone came up once. The J gene is TRBJ2-1, the V gene TRBV28, with 7 bases identical to TRBD2. Trimming took 6 bases from V and 3 from J; bases not matched to a gene: 11. Germline CDR1 reads MDHEN; CDR2 reads SYDVKM. The CDR3 runs 16 residues. CDR3 amino acids: CASREGRGSNYNEQFF. In nucleotides, the CDR3 is TGTGCCAGCAGGGAAGGGCGGGGGAGTAACTACAATGAGCAGTTCTTC.